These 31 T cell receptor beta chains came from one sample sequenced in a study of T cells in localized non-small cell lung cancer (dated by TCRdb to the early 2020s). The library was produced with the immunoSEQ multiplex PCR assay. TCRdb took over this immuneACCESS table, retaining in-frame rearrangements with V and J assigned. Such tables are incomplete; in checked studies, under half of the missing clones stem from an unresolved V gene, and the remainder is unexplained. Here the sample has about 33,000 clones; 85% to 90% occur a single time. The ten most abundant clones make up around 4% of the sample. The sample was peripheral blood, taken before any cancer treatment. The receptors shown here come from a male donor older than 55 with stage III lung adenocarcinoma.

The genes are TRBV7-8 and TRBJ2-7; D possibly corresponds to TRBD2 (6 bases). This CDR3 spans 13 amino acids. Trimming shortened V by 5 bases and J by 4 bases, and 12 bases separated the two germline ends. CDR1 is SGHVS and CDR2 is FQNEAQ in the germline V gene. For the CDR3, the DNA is TGTGCCAGCAGCCCGGGGGAGGTTTACGAGCAGTACTTC. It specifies CASSPGEVYEQYF.

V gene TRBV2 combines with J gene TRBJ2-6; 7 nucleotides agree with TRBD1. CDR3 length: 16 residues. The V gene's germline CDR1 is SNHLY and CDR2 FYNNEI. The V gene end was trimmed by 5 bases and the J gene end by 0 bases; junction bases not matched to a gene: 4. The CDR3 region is CASSQTGNSGANVLTF. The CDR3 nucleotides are TGTGCCAGCAGTCAGACAGGGAACTCTGGGGCCAACGTCCTGACTTTC.

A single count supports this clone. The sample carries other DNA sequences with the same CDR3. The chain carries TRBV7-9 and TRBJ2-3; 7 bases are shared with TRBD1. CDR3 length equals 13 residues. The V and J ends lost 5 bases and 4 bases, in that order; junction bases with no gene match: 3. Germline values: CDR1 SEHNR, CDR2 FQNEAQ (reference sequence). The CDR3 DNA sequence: TGTGCCAGCAGCCCGAGGGGGCCAGATACGCAGTATTTT. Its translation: CASSPRGPDTQYF.

The CDR3 region is CASSPWTKNTGELFF. CDR3 bases: TGTGCCAGCAGCCCCTGGACGAAGAACACCGGGGAGCTGTTTTTT. J is TRBJ2-2 and V is TRBV7-2; D unclear. CDR1 is SGHTA, CDR2 FQGNSA, per germline. This CDR3 region has 15 residues. Trimming took off 5 bases at V and 1 base at J, with 11 bases between the two ends.

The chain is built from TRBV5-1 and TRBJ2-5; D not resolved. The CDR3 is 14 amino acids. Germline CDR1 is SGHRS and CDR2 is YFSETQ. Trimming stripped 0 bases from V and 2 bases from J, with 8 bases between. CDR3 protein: CASSLGGRQETQYF. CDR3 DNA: TGCGCCAGCAGCTTGGGTGGACGACAAGAGACCCAGTACTTC.

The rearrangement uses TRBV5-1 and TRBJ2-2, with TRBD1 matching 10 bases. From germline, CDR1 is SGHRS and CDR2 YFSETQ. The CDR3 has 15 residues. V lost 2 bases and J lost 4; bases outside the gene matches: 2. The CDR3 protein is CASSFGQGGTGELFF. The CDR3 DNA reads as TGCGCCAGCAGCTTTGGACAGGGGGGCACCGGGGAGCTGTTTTTT.

CDR3 nucleotide sequence: TGTGCCAGCAGTTTCTTGTCAGGAGGCAATCAGCCCCAGCATTTT. Its protein is CASSFLSGGNQPQHF. V is TRBV28 and J is TRBJ1-5; D call uncertain. The V end was cut by 3 bases, the J end by 2 bases, with 11 bases between. This CDR3 spans 15 amino acids. CDR1 and CDR2 (germline): MDHEN, SYDVKM.

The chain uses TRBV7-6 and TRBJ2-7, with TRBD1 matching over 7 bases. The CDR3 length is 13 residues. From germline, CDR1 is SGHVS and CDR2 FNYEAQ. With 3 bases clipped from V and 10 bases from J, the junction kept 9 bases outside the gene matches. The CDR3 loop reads CASSLDQGESQYF. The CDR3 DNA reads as TGTGCCAGCAGCTTGGACCAGGGGGAATCCCAGTACTTC.

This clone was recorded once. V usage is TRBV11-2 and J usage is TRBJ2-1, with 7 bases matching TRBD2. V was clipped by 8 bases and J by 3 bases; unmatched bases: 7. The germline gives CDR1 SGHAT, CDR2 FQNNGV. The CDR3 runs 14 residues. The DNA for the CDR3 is TGTGCCAGCGGGGCGGCTAGCGGCTACAATGAGCAGTTCTTC. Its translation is CASGAASGYNEQFF.

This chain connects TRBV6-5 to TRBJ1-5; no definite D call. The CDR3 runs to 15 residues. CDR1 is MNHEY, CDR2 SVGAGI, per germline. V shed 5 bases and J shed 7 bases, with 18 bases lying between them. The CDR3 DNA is TGTGCCAGCAGTCCAACAATGACGTCAAGGCAGCCCCAGCATTTT. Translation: CASSPTMTSRQPQHF.

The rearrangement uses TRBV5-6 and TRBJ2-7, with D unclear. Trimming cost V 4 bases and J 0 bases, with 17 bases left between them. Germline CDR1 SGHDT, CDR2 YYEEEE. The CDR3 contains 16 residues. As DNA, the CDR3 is TGTGCCAGCAGCGACCCGTTAAGCAGTGGCTCCTACGAGCAGTACTTC. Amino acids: CASSDPLSSGSYEQYF.

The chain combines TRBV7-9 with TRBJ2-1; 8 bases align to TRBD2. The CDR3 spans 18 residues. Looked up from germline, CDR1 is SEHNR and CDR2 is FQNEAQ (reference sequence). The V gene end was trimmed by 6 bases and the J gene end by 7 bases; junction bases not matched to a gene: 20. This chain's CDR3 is CASSFLLIAGGDNNEQFF. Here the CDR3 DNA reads TGTGCCAGCAGTTTCCTTCTGATTGCGGGGGGTGATAATAATGAGCAGTTCTTC.

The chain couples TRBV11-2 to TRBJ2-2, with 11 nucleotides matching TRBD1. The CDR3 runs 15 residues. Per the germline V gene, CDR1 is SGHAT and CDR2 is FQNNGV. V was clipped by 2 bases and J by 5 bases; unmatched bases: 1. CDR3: CASSLWDRGTGELFF. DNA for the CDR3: TGTGCCAGCAGCTTATGGGACAGGGGGACCGGGGAGCTGTTTTTT.

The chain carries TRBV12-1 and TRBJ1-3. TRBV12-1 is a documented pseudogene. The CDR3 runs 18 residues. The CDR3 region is CASSEGGILLLIGNTIYF. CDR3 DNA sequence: TGTGCCAGCAGCGAAGGGGGGATCCTGCTTTTAATCGGAAACACCATATATTTT.

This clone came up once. CDR3 loop: CASSSQGLPHTEQFF. The CDR3 DNA sequence: TGTGCCAGCAGCTCTCAGGGACTCCCCCACACGGAGCAGTTCTTC. The genes are TRBV11-1 and TRBJ2-1, with TRBD2 as a possible D gene (6 bases). The CDR3 sequence is 15 residues long. Trimming took off 4 bases at V and 10 bases at J, with 20 bases between the two ends. Germline V gene sequence: CDR1 SGHAT, CDR2 FQDESV (reference sequence). Based on the CDR3 plus reference TRBV11-1 and TRBJ2-1, the full variable domain is EAEVAQSPRYKITEKSQAVAFWCDPISGHATLYWYRQILGQGPELLVQFQDESVVDDSQLPKDRFSAERLKGVDSTLKIQPAELGDSAMYLCASSSQGLPHTEQFFGPGTRLTVL.

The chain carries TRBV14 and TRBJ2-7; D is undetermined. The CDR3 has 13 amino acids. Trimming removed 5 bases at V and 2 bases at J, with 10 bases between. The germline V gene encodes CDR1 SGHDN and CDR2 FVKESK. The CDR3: CASSFARTYEQYF. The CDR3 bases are TGTGCCAGCAGCTTTGCAAGGACCTACGAGCAGTACTTC.

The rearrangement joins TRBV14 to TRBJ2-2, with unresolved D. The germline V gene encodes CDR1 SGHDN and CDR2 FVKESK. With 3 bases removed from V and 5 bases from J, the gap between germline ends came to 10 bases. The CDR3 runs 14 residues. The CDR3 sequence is CASSQNYLTGELFF. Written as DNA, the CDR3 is TGTGCCAGCAGCCAGAATTACCTTACCGGGGAGCTGTTTTTT.

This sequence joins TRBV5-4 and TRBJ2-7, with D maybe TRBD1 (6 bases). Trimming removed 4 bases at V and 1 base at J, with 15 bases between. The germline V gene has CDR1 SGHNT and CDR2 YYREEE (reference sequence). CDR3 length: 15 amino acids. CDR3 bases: TGTGCCAGCAGCCCCCCTCCGGGACATTCCTACGAGCAGTACTTC. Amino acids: CASSPPPGHSYEQYF.

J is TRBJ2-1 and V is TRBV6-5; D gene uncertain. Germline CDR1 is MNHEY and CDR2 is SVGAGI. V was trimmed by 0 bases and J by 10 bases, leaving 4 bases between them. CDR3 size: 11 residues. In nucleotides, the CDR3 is TGTGCCAGCAGTTACTCCCGGGAGCAGTTCTTC. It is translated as CASSYSREQFF.

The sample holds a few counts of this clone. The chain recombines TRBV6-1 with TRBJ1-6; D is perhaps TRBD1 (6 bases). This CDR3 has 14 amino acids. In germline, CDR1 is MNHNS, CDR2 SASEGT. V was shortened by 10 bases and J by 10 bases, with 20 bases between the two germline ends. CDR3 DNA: TGTGCCACCAATCTCCCGGACAGTGAGTCACCCCTCCACTTT. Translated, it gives CATNLPDSESPLHF.

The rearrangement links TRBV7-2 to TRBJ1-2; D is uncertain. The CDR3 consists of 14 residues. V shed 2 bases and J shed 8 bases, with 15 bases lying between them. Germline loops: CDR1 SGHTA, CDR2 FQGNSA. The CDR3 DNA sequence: TGTGCCAGCAGCTTAAATAGTGGACGGGCCGGCTACACCTTC. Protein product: CASSLNSGRAGYTF.

The CDR3: CASSFSPGAGGYTF. The CDR3, as DNA: TGTGCCAGCAGCTTTTCCCCAGGGGCCGGGGGCTACACCTTC. The rearrangement links TRBV5-5 to TRBJ1-2; maybe TRBD1 (6 bases). CDR3 length equals 14 residues. Trimming removed 2 bases at V and 8 bases at J, with 16 bases between. The germline CDR1 and CDR2 sequences are SGHKS and YYEKEE (reference sequence).

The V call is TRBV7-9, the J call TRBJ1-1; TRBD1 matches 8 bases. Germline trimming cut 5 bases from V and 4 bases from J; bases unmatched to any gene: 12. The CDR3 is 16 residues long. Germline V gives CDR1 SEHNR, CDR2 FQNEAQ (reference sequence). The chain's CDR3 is CASSKDRGGGGTEAFF. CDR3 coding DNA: TGTGCCAGCAGCAAAGACAGGGGAGGCGGTGGCACTGAAGCTTTCTTT.

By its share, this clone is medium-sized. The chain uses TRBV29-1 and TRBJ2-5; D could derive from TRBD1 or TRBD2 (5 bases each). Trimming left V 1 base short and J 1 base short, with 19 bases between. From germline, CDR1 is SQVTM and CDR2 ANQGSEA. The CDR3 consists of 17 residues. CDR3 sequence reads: CSVEGGGLQGTQETQYF. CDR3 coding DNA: TGCAGCGTTGAAGGTGGCGGGTTGCAGGGTACCCAAGAGACCCAGTACTTC.

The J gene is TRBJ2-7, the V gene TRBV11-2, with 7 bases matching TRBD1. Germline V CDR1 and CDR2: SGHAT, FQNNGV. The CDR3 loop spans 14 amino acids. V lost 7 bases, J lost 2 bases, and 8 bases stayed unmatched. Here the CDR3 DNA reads TGTGCCAGCACCCTCGACAGGGCCGCCTACGAGCAGTACTTC. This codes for CASTLDRAAYEQYF.

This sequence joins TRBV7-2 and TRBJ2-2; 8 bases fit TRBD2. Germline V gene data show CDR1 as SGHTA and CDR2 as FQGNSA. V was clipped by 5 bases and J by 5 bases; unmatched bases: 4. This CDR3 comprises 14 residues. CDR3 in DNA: TGTGCCAGCAGCCCAAAGCGGGGGACCGGGGAGCTGTTTTTT. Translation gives CASSPKRGTGELFF.

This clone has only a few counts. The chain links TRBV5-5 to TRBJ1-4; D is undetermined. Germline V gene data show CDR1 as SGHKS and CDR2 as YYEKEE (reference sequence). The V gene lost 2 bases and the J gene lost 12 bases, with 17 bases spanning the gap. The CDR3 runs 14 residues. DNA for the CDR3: TGTGCCAGCAGCTTCCGGGCCCCGAACTGGGAACTGTTTTTT. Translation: CASSFRAPNWELFF.

The CDR3 reads CASSEAGDYHYEQYF. The CDR3 region has the DNA TGCGCCAGCAGTGAGGCGGGGGACTACCACTACGAGCAGTACTTC. The V gene is TRBV10-1, the J gene TRBJ2-7; TRBD2 aligns across 7 bases. This CDR3 is 15 amino acids long. The germline V gene encodes CDR1 WNHNN and CDR2 SYGVQD (reference sequence). Trimming cost V 2 bases and J 3 bases; bases outside gene matches: 7.

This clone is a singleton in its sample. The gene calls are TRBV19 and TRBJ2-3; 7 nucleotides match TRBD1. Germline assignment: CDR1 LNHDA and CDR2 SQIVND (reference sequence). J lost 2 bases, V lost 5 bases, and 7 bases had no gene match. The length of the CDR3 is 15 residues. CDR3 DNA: TGTGCCAGTAGTCGTCGGGACAGATTCACAGATACGCAGTATTTT. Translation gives CASSRRDRFTDTQYF.

This CDR3 reads CASSFGAGEETQYF. The CDR3, as DNA: TGTGCCAGCAGCTTCGGTGCAGGGGAAGAGACCCAGTACTTC. The V call is TRBV7-9, the J call TRBJ2-5; D might be TRBD1 (6 bases). Germline V CDR1 and CDR2: SEHNR, FQNEAQ (reference sequence). This CDR3 is 14 amino acids long. V was pared by 3 bases and J by 3 bases, with 11 bases between.

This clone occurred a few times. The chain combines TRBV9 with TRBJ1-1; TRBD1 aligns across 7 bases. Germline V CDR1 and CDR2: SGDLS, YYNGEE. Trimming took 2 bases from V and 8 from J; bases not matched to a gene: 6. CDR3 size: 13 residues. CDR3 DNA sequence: TGTGCCAGCAGCGTGGGAGGGGGCCTGGAAGCTTTCTTT. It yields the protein CASSVGGGLEAFF.